The subject of this entry is one TCR beta chain. Its antigen is unknown. CDR1 DFQATT and CDR2 SNEGSKA come from the germline V gene (reference sequence). Trimming took off 1 base at V and 3 bases at J, with 13 bases between the two ends. The CDR3 length is 15 residues. The data were taken from a study of T-cell memory formation after mild COVID-19. Study-wide results and caveats: The study found balanced CD4/CD8 in clones contracting day 15 to 85 and a CD4+ lean in later expanders. The second-wave clones peaking on day 37 were not confirmed as SARS-CoV-2-specific.

5'RACE primed from the constant segment yielded TCR alpha and TCR beta cDNA libraries bearing sample barcodes and UMIs. TCRdb independently ran MiXCR on the 5' RACE reads; one entry per CDR3 protein. Of more than 450,000 distinct CDR3 sequences detected, over 15% appear once; the ten largest clones hold around 11%. The chain links TRBV20-1 to TRBJ1-5; D gene uncertain. The specimen was PBMCs or a T cell subset sorted from them (not recorded which). The sequence derives from an adult woman who had mild COVID-19 (a few samples of this study predate the infection). Cell type and time point are not known. The CDR3 is CSARVVGVNNQPQHF. The DNA for the CDR3 is TGCAGTGCTAGAGTCGTGGGTGTGAACAATCAGCCCCAGCATTTT.